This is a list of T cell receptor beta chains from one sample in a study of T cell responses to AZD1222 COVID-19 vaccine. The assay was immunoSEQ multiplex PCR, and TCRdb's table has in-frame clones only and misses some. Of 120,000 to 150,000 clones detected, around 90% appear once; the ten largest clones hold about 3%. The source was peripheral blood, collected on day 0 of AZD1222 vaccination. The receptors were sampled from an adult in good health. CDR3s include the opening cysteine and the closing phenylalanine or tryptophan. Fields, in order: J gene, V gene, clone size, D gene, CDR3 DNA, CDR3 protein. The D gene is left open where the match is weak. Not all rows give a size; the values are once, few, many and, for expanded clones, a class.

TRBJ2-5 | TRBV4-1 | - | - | TGCGCCAGCAGCCAAAGGTCAGAGACCCAGTACTTC | CASSQRSETQYF
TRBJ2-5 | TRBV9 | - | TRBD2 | TGTGCCAGCAGCGTAGGACTAGCGGGAGGGGAGACCCAGTACTTC | CASSVGLAGGETQYF
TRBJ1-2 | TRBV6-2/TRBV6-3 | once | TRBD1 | TGTGCCAGCAGTTGGATCCGGGACAGGTGGGACTATGGCTACACCTTC | CASSWIRDRWDYGYTF
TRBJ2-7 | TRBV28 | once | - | TGTGCCAGCAGAGGACCATGGGGCCCAACCGCCTACTACGAGCAGTACTTC | CASRGPWGPTAYYEQYF
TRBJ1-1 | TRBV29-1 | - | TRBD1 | TGCAGCGTGGACAGGGAGGGCACTGAAGCTTTCTTT | CSVDREGTEAFF
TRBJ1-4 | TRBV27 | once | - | TGTGCCAGCAGTTTGTTCAGAGCAACTAATGAAAAACTGTTTTTT | CASSLFRATNEKLFF
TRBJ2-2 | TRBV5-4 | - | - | TGTGCCAGCAGTAGACTGGGGAACACCGGGGAGCTGTTTTTT | CASSRLGNTGELFF
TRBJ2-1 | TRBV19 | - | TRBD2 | TGTGCCAGTACCGATATTAACTCGGGACCTGGACTAGGTCTCGCGCATGAGCAGTTCTTC | CASTDINSGPGLGLAHEQFF
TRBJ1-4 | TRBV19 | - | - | TGTGCCAGTAGTCCGGGGGGCGGGCTACCGACTAATGAAAAACTGTTTTTT | CASSPGGGLPTNEKLFF
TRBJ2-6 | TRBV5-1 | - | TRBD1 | TGCGCCAGCAGCCTCATCCCGGGACAGGGACGAACCGCTGGGGCCAACGTCCTGACTTTC | CASSLIPGQGRTAGANVLTF
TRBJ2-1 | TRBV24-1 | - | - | TGTGCCACCAGTAGCGGAGCCTCCTACAATGAGCAGTTCTTC | CATSSGASYNEQFF
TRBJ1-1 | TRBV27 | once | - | TGTGCCAGCAGTTTACCTCCGGGCGGGAACACTGAAGCTTTCTTT | CASSLPPGGNTEAFF
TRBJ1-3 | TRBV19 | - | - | TGTGCCAGTAGTATAACCGGGACCCCTCGGGCTGGAAACACCATATATTTT | CASSITGTPRAGNTIYF
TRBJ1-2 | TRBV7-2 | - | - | TGTGCCAGCAGCCGGGGACGGCTGTATGGCTACACCTTC | CASSRGRLYGYTF
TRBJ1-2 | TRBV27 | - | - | TGTGCCAGCAGCCCCCGAGGAGGTAACTATGGCTACACCTTC | CASSPRGGNYGYTF
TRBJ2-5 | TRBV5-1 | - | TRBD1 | TGCGCCAGCAGCCACTTGGTGACAGGGGGCAATAGAGAGACCCAGTACTTC | CASSHLVTGGNRETQYF
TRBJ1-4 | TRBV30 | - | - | TGTGCCTGGAGTGAATTTTTAGGGGGGGACGAAAAACTGTTTTTT | CAWSEFLGGDEKLFF
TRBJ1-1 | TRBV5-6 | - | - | TGTGCCAGCAGCTTGCGGGGCACTGAAGCTTTCTTT | CASSLRGTEAFF
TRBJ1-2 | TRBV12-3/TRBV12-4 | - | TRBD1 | TGTGCCAGCAGCCCGACAGGGATCAATGGCTACACCTTC | CASSPTGINGYTF
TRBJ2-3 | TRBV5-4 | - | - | TGTGCCAGCAGCTTAGACCAGACAGATACGCAGTATTTT | CASSLDQTDTQYF
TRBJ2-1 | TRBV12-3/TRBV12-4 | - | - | TGTGCCAGCAGTTTAGCGCTAGGCGGGGAGCAGTTCTTC | CASSLALGGEQFF
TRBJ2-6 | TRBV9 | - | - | TGTGCCAGCAGCCCCCAGTTGGGCGGGGCCAACGTCCTGACTTTC | CASSPQLGGANVLTF
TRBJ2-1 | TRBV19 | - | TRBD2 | TGTGCCAGTAGTATTAGCGGGGGGTCCTACAATGAGCAGTTCTTC | CASSISGGSYNEQFF
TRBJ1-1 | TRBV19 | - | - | TGTGCCAGTAGTATTCCGGGGGAGACTGAAGCTTTCTTT | CASSIPGETEAFF
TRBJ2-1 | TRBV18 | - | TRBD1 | TGTGCCAGCTCACAGGTTACGGGACAGGGCCACAATGAGCAGTTCTTC | CASSQVTGQGHNEQFF
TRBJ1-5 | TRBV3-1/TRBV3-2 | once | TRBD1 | TGTGCCAGCAGCCAAGGGACAGGGAATCAGCCCCAGCATTTT | CASSQGTGNQPQHF
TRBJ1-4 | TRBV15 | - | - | TGTGCCACCAGCAGAGATGGGTCGAGTAATGAAAAACTGTTTTTT | CATSRDGSSNEKLFF
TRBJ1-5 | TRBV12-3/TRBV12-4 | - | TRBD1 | TGTGCCAGCAATGACAGGGGGAATCAGCCCCAGCATTTT | CASNDRGNQPQHF
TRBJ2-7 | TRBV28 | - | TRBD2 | TGTGCCAGCAGTTTATGGGGGACTAGCGGGAGACTAGTCGAGCAGTACTTC | CASSLWGTSGRLVEQYF
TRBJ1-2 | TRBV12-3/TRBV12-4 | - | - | TGTGCCAGCAGTTTCGTCGACTATGGCTACACCTTC | CASSFVDYGYTF
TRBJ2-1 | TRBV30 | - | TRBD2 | TGTGCCTGGACCAAGACTAGCGGGAGGGTGGTTGAGCAGTTCTTC | CAWTKTSGRVVEQFF
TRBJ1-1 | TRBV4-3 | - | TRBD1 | TGCGCCAGCAGCCAAGAAGAGGGGGCAGCTGAAGCTTTCTTT | CASSQEEGAAEAFF
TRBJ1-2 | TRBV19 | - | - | TGTGCCAGTAGTGTGACCGGCCTCCTAAGTGGCTACACCTTC | CASSVTGLLSGYTF
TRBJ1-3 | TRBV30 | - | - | TGTGCCTGGAGTGTAACTGGCTCTGGAAACACCATATATTTT | CAWSVTGSGNTIYF
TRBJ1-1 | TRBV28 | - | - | TGTGCCAGCAGTTCGATTCGGACCTGGACAGTGAACACTGAAGCTTTCTTT | CASSSIRTWTVNTEAFF
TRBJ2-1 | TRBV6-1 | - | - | TGTGCCAGCAGTGAAGCGCTTCAGACAGTAAGTAATGAGCAGTTCTTC | CASSEALQTVSNEQFF
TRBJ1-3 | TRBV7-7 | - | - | TGTGCCAGCAGCGCGTTCTCCGGGACAACCTCTGGAAACACCATATATTTT | CASSAFSGTTSGNTIYF
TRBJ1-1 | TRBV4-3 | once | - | TGCGCCAGCAGCCAAGATTCAGGTTGGGGGGGAGAAGCTTTCTTT | CASSQDSGWGGEAFF
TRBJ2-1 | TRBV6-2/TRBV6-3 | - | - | TGTGCCAGCAGCCCTGAGGATGAGCAGTTCTTC | CASSPEDEQFF
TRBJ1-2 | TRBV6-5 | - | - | TGTGCCAGCAGACAAGCTAACTATGGCTACACCTTC | CASRQANYGYTF
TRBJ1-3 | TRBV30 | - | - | TGTGCCGGAGGAGCTCGGACGGCTGGAAACACCATATATTTT | CAGGARTAGNTIYF
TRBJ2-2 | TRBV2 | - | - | TGTGCCAGCAGTGGGCGGCCCGCCATTTCAGCCGGGGAGCTGTTTTTT | CASSGRPAISAGELFF
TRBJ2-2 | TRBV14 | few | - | TGTGCCAGCAGCCAAATCGGTTACCTGCCGGGCACCGGGGAGCTGTTTTTT | CASSQIGYLPGTGELFF
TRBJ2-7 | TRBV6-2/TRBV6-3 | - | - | TGTGCCAGCAGTTTCGGGAAGAGTCCCTACGAGCAGTACTTC | CASSFGKSPYEQYF
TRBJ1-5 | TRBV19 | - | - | TGTGCCAGTAACGGCCCCGGGGGTGGTAGCCTGGGCAATCAGCCCCAGCATTTT | CASNGPGGGSLGNQPQHF
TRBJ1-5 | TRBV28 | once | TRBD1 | TGTGCCAGCAGTTTGTTTTCAGGGGGCCGGCAGCCCCAGCATTTT | CASSLFSGGRQPQHF
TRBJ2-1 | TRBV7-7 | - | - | TGTGCCAGCAGCTTCGGGACTGGATCCTACAATGAGCAGTTCTTC | CASSFGTGSYNEQFF
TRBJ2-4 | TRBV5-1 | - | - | TGCGCCAGCAGCTTGGAGGGCCCGCCTATAAACATTCAGTACTTC | CASSLEGPPINIQYF
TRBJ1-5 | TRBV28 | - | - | TGTGCCAGCAGTTTACCCTCAGGGAGAGATCAGCCCCAGCATTTT | CASSLPSGRDQPQHF
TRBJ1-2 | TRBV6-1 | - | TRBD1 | TGTGCCAGCAGTGAAGCGACAGGGGGTACAAATGGCTACACCTTC | CASSEATGGTNGYTF
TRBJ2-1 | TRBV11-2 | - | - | TGTGCCAGCACCCACCACGGCTCGCCAGGCGAGCAGTTCTTC | CASTHHGSPGEQFF
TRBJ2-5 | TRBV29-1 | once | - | TGCAGCGTTGAAGAAACGACCCAGTACTTC | CSVEETTQYF